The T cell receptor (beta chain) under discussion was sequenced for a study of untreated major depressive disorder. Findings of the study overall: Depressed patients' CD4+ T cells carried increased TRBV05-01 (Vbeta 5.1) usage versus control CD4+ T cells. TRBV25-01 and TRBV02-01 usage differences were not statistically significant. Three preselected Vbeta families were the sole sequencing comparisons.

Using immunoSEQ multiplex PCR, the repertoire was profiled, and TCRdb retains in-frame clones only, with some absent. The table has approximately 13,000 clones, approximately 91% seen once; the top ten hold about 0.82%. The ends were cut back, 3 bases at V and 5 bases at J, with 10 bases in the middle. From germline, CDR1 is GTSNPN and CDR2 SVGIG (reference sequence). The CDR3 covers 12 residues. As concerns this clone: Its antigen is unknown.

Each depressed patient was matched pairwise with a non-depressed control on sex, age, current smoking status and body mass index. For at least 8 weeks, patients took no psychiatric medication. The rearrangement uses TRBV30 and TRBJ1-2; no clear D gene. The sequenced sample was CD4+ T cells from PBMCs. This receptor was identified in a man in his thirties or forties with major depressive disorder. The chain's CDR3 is CAWSVTAYGYTF. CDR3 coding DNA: TGTGCCTGGAGCGTTACAGCTTATGGCTACACCTTC.